The clone carrying this TCR beta chain has at least ten counts. The entry originates in a study of T-cell reconstitution after alpha-beta-depleted transplantation in children. Preparing the TCRbeta library involved the use of unique molecular identifiers. TCRdb fed the PCR reads into MiXCR, producing one record per CDR3 protein. Seen here are about 92,000 distinct CDR3 sequences, about 12% observed once, and the top ten hold about 15%. This TCR was recovered from a human donor who donated a stem cell graft to a child with inherited bone marrow failure. The specimen comprised PBMCs from the stem cell graft donor, sampled from the stem cell graft.

CDR3 DNA sequence: TGTGCCAGCACCAGGGTCTCTGGGGCCAACGTCCTGACTTTC. Residues: CASTRVSGANVLTF. This chain joins TRBV12-3 or TRBV12-4 and TRBJ2-6; weak D call: TRBD1 (5 bases). V was trimmed by 7 bases and J by 0 bases, leaving 7 bases between them. The CDR3 consists of 14 residues.